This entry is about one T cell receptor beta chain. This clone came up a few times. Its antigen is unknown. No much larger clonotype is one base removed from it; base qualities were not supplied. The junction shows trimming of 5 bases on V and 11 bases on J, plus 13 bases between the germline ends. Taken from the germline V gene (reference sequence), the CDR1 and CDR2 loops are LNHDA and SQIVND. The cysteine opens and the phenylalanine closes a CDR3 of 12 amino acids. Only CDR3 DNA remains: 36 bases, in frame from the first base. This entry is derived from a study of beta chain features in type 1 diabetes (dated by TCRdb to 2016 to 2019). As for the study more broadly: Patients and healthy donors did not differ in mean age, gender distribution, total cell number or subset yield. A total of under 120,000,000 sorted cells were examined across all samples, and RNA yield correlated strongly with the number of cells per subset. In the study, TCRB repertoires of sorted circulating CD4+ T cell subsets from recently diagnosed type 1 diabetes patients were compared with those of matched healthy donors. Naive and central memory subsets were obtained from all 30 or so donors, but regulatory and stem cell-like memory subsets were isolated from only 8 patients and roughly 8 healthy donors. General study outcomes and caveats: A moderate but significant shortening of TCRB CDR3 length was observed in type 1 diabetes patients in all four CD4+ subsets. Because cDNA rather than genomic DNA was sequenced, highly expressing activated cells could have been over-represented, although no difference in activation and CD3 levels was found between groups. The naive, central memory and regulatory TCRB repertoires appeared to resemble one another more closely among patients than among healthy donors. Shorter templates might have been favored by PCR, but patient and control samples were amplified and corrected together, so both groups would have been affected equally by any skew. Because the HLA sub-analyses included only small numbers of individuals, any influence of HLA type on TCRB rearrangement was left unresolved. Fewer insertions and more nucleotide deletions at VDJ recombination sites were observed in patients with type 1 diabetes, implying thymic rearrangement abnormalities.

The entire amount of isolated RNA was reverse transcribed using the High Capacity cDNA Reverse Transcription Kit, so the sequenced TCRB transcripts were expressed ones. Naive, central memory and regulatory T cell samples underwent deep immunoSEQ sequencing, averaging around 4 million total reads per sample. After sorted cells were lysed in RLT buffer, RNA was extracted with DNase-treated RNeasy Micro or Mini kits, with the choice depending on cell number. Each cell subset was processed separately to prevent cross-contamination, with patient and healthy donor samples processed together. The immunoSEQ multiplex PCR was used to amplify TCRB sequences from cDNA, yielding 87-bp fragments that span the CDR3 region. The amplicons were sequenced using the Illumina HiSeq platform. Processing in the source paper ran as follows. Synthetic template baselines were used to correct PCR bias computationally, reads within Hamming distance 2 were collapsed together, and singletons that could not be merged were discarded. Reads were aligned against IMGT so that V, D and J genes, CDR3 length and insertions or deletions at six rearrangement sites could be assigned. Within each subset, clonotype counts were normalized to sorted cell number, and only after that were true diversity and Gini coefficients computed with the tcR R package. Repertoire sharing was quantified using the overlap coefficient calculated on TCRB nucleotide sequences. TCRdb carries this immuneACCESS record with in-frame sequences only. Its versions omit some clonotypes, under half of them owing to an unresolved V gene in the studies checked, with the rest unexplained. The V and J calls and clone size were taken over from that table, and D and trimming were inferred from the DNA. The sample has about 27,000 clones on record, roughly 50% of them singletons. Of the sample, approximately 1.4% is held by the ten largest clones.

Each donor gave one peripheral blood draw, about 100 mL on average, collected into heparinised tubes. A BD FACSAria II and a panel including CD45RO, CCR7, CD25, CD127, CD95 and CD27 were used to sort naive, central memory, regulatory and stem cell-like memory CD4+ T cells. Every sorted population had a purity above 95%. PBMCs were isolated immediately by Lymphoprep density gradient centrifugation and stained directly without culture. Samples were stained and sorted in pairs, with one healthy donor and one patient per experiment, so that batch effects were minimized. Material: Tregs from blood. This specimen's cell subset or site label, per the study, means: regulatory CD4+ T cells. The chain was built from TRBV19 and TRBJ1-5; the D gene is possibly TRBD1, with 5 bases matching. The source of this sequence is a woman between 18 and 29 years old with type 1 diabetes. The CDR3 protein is CASSAQGPTQHF. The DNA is TGTGCCAGTAGTGCCCAGGGTCCGACCCAGCATTTT.